The 25 T cell receptor beta chains below all came from one sample that was sequenced in a study of blood T cell repertoires in COVID-19. TCRdb's table, derived via immunoSEQ multiplex PCR, lists solely in-frame clones and lacks some. The sample has some 200,000 clones, about 80% seen once. Specimen: peripheral blood. These receptors were taken from a woman older than 75 with COVID-19, enrolled during active disease.

The chain uses TRBV12-3 or TRBV12-4 and TRBJ1-2; unclear D gene. V was pared by 5 bases and J by 4 bases, with 5 bases between. CDR3 length: 11 amino acids. CDR3 sequence reads: CASSAGYGYTF. The CDR3 DNA sequence: TGTGCCAGCAGTGCCGGCTATGGCTACACCTTC.

This clone was counted between two and nine times. This chain connects TRBV9 to TRBJ2-7; TRBD2 aligns across 12 bases. The CDR3 runs to 14 residues. Unmatched junction bases numbered 8, after V lost 7 bases and J lost 6 bases. Germline V gene lookup returns CDR1 SGDLS and CDR2 YYNGEE. Written as DNA, the CDR3 is TGTGCCAGCGGAAGACTAGCGGGAGAGGGCGAGCAGTACTTC. Translation: CASGRLAGEGEQYF.

As for this clone: The same CDR3 arises from other DNA sequences in this sample as well. The V call is TRBV27, the J call TRBJ1-4, with 7 bases lining up with TRBD1. Germline lookup yields CDR1 MNHEY and CDR2 SMNVEV (reference sequence). The V gene end was trimmed by 7 bases and the J gene end by 5 bases; junction bases not matched to a gene: 1. The CDR3 extends over 12 amino acids. Here the CDR3 DNA reads TGTGCCAGCAAACAGGGGAATGAAAAACTGTTTTTT. It is translated as CASKQGNEKLFF.

In its sample, this clone was seen once. The chain's CDR3 is CASSLALAGGPYNEQFF. The CDR3 bases are TGTGCCAGTAGTTTGGCCCTAGCGGGAGGGCCCTACAATGAGCAGTTCTTC. This chain links TRBV19 with TRBJ2-1; 12 positions agree with TRBD2. The germline V gene encodes CDR1 LNHDA and CDR2 SQIVND (reference sequence). This CDR3 comprises 17 residues. Germline trimming cut 5 bases from V and 2 bases from J; bases unmatched to any gene: 7.

The chain joins TRBV18 to TRBJ1-6, with D possibly being TRBD1 (5 bases). The CDR3 is made up of 18 amino acids. The V gene's germline CDR1 is KGHSH and CDR2 LQKENI. V lost 2 bases and J lost 4, with 18 bases in between. CDR3 nucleotide sequence: TGTGCCAGCTCACCAAGGGGCTCCGATGCAGCTTATAATTCACCCCTCCACTTT. It specifies CASSPRGSDAAYNSPLHF.

The chain has TRBV5-6 and TRBJ2-1; 9 nucleotides align to TRBD1. Germline V gene data show CDR1 as SGHDT and CDR2 as YYEEEE. The V segment lost 4 bases and the J segment 11 bases; nucleotides outside the gene matches: 13. The CDR3 is 15 residues long. CDR3 bases: TGTGCCAGCAGCCGAGGAGACAGGGGGTCGGTTAAGCAGTTCTTC. Translated: CASSRGDRGSVKQFF.

CDR3 nucleotides: TGTGCCAGCAGTGATCTAGTGGGACAGGGACGGGGCTACACCTTC. Its translation: CASSDLVGQGRGYTF. The chain joins TRBV6-1 to TRBJ1-2; 9 bases align to TRBD1. Germline CDR1 reads MNHNS; CDR2 reads SASEGT. Losses at the gene ends were 3 bases for V and 8 bases for J; bases not matched to a gene: 10. The CDR3 runs 15 residues.

The gene calls are TRBV28 and TRBJ2-7; TRBD1 matches 10 bases. CDR3 size: 15 residues. J lost 1 base, V lost 3 bases, and 3 bases had no gene match. Germline V gene sequence: CDR1 MDHEN, CDR2 SYDVKM. The CDR3 loop is CASSLGTGASYEQYF. The CDR3 DNA is TGTGCCAGCAGTTTGGGGACAGGGGCTTCCTACGAGCAGTACTTC. The full variable domain, in which reference TRBV28 and TRBJ2-7 provide the parts outside the CDR3, is DVKVTQSSRYLVKRTGEKVFLECVQDMDHENMFWYRQDPGLGLRLIYFSYDVKMKEKGDIPEGYSVSREKKERFSLILESASTNQTSMYLCASSLGTGASYEQYFGPGTRLTVT.

This clone turned up a few times. The rearrangement uses TRBV12-2 and TRBJ2-3; the D segment call TRBD2 is taken from the table without a DNA check. TRBV12-2 is an annotated pseudogene. The CDR3 runs to 18 residues. The CDR3 region has the DNA TGTGCAAGTCGCCCCCGGACTAGCGGAGGTCTCTTCACAGATACGCAGTATTTT. This translates into CASRPRTSGGLFTDTQYF.

V gene TRBV6-5 combines with J gene TRBJ2-6, with 7 bases aligning to TRBD2. Germline V gene data show CDR1 as MNHEY and CDR2 as SVGAGI. The trim removed 10 bases at V and 4 bases at J, leaving 10 bases unmatched. CDR3 size: 15 residues. This CDR3 is CATDKTGRGANVLTF. Here the CDR3 DNA reads TGTGCCACCGACAAAACCGGGAGGGGGGCCAACGTCCTGACTTTC.

The chain recombines TRBV3-1 (or the pseudogene TRBV3-2) with TRBJ1-2; 10 bases fit TRBD1. The CDR3 runs 16 residues. Germline CDR1 reads LGHDT; CDR2 reads YNNKEL (reference sequence). Trimming removed 6 bases from V and 7 bases from J; junction bases left unmatched: 14. CDR3 sequence: CASRGQGGMGRFGYTF. The CDR3 DNA is TGTGCCAGCAGAGGACAGGGGGGAATGGGGAGATTTGGCTACACCTTC.

This clone was detected only a few times. V usage is TRBV18 and J usage is TRBJ1-5; 7 bases line up with TRBD1. V was pared by 2 bases and J by 5 bases, with 3 bases of the junction left unmatched. The CDR3 totals 14 residues. CDR1 is KGHSH, CDR2 LQKENI, per germline. The DNA of the CDR3 is TGTGCCAGCTCACCAGACAGGGCCGATCAGCCCCAGCATTTT. Amino acid sequence: CASSPDRADQPQHF.

This clone was observed once. The chain combines TRBV5-1 with TRBJ2-3; TRBD1 is a possible D gene (5 bases). This CDR3 has 13 residues. The germline V and J ends were trimmed by 0 bases and 3 bases, with 5 bases remaining between them. The V gene's germline CDR1 is SGHRS and CDR2 YFSETQ. The CDR3 loop reads CASSLGQTDTQYF. The CDR3 DNA reads as TGCGCCAGCAGCTTGGGACAGACAGATACGCAGTATTTT.

The V and J genes are TRBV6-6 and TRBJ2-3, with TRBD1 as a possible D gene (6 bases). Trimming took off 5 bases at V and 2 bases at J, with 17 bases between the two ends. Germline CDR1 and CDR2: MNHNY and SVGAGI (reference sequence). The CDR3 sequence is 16 residues long. CDR3 sequence (DNA): TGTGCCAGCAGTCAGTATCGGACAGACCACACAGATACGCAGTATTTT. Translating it yields CASSQYRTDHTDTQYF.

In regard to this clone: A much more abundant neighbour one base away suggests this may be a read error. The chain employs TRBV25-1 and TRBJ1-4; 9 bases are a match to TRBD1. The CDR3 is made up of 15 amino acids. In germline, CDR1 is MGHDK, CDR2 SYGVNS. The CDR3 DNA reads as TGTGCCAACAGTGACCACAGGGGGCGGAATGAAAAACTGTTTTTT. Protein sequence: CANSDHRGRNEKLFF.

V usage is TRBV19 and J usage is TRBJ1-5; 7 positions match TRBD1. CDR3 length equals 16 residues. CDR1 is LNHDA, CDR2 SQIVND, per germline (reference sequence). V dropped 6 bases and J dropped 7; count of bases not matched to a gene: 15. In nucleotides, the CDR3 is TGTGCCAGTAGCCAAACTACTGGGACAGTTAGCCAGCCCCAGCATTTT. It encodes CASSQTTGTVSQPQHF.

V and J are TRBV6-5 and TRBJ1-6; no firm D call. Trimming took 10 bases from V and 4 from J, leaving 11 bases between them. CDR1 and CDR2 (germline): MNHEY, SVGAGI. This CDR3 has 13 residues. In DNA, the CDR3 is TGTGCCATCGAGGAGAGTTATAATTCACCCCTCCACTTT. It translates to CAIEESYNSPLHF.

This clone has a single count. The V gene is TRBV7-2, the J gene TRBJ1-2, with no clear D. V gave up 1 base and J gave up 4 bases, with 10 bases separating them. The CDR3 loop spans 14 amino acids. Germline CDR1 SGHTA, CDR2 FQGNSA. The CDR3 region has the DNA TGTGCCAGCAGCTTAGTCCAGGCGGGCTATGGCTACACCTTC. It specifies CASSLVQAGYGYTF.

V gene TRBV18 combines with J gene TRBJ1-6; TRBD1 matches at 9 bases. The CDR3 spans 14 residues. Per the germline V gene, CDR1 is KGHSH and CDR2 is LQKENI. V trimming: 4 bases; J trimming: 6 bases; junction bases outside the gene matches: 1. The CDR3 coding sequence is TGTGCCAGCTCACTGACAGGGGGTAATTCACCCCTCCACTTT. It encodes CASSLTGGNSPLHF.

The V call is TRBV3-1 (or the pseudogene TRBV3-2), the J call TRBJ1-6; D may be TRBD1 (5 bases). Per the germline V gene, CDR1 is LGHDT and CDR2 is YNNKEL (reference sequence). Trimming left V 3 bases short and J 10 bases short, with 10 bases between. This CDR3 is 13 amino acids long. The CDR3 sequence: CASSQQGSSPLHF. The CDR3 coding sequence is TGTGCCAGCAGCCAGCAGGGATCATCACCCCTCCACTTT.

The rearrangement joins TRBV5-1 to TRBJ1-1; D may be TRBD1 (5 bases). The CDR3 runs to 15 residues. V was trimmed by 4 bases and J by 3 bases, leaving 16 bases between them. Germline V CDR1 and CDR2: SGHRS, YFSETQ. The CDR3 nucleotides read TGCGCCAGCAGCCAACAGGAGCGGGGGGACACTGAAGCTTTCTTT. This gives the protein CASSQQERGDTEAFF. The whole variable domain, remainder taken from reference TRBV5-1 and TRBJ1-1, is KAGVTQTPRYLIKTRGQQVTLSCSPISGHRSVSWYQQTPGQGLQFLFEYFSETQRNKGNFPGRFSGRQFSNSRSEMNVSTLELGDSALYLCASSQQERGDTEAFFGQGTRLTVV.

The chain combines TRBV3-1 (or the pseudogene TRBV3-2) with TRBJ2-3; 8 positions agree with TRBD2. Germline values: CDR1 LGHDT, CDR2 YNNKEL (reference sequence). The ends lost 3 bases at V and 4 bases at J; junction bases unmatched: 6. This CDR3 comprises 15 residues. The CDR3 spells CASSQASGSADTQYF. The CDR3 coding sequence is TGTGCCAGCAGCCAGGCCAGCGGGAGTGCAGATACGCAGTATTTT.

The CDR3 DNA reads as TGTGCCATTACAGGGGGCGCAAAGACGGCAGCTTTCTTT. This sequence encodes CAITGGAKTAAFF. The genes are TRBV10-3 and TRBJ1-1; 9 nucleotides line up with TRBD1. V lost 9 bases, J lost 10 bases, and 12 bases stayed unmatched. The CDR3 runs to 13 residues. In germline, CDR1 is ENHRY, CDR2 SYGVKD.

V gene TRBV7-9 combines with J gene TRBJ2-2, with 7 bases that match TRBD1. CDR1 is SEHNR and CDR2 is FQNEAQ in the germline V gene (reference sequence). The CDR3 contains 16 residues. CDR3 bases: TGTGCTCCAGGAGAGAAGGGGGCACGCGACACCGGGGAGCTGTTTTTT. Its protein is CAPGEKGARDTGELFF.

This rearrangement joins TRBV24-1 to TRBJ2-2, with TRBD2 identical over 16 bases. The CDR3 is made up of 17 amino acids. CDR1 and CDR2 (germline): KGHDR, SFDVKD. V shed 9 bases, J shed 5 bases, and the junction held 8 bases outside the gene matches. This CDR3 reads CATEPGLAGGLTGELFF. The CDR3 region has the DNA TGTGCCACCGAGCCGGGACTAGCGGGAGGGTTAACCGGGGAGCTGTTTTTT.